This T cell receptor (beta chain) was recovered during a study of post-analysis software for immune sequencing data. Study summary: Patients had relapsing-remitting, secondary progressive or progressive-relapsing multiple sclerosis; some lacked subtype.

General study results and limits: Patients had higher frequencies than controls of roughly five TRBV segments, including TRBV5-6, TRBV5-1 and TRBV20-1.

Regarding this clonotype: Its antigen is currently unknown.

From germline, CDR1 is DFQATT and CDR2 SNEGSKA (reference sequence). This CDR3 region has 14 residues. Trimming cost V 3 bases and J 4 bases, with 12 bases left between them. Incorporated into the TCR beta cDNA libraries were unique molecular identifiers, which served to reduce PCR and sequencing biases. TCRdb independently ran MiXCR on the PCR reads; one entry per CDR3 protein. The sample gives roughly 600,000 distinct CDR3 sequences, about 44% of which show up once; about 1.8% is in the top ten. Sequencing was performed on blood. This clonotype was sampled from a girl between 5 and 17 years old with multiple sclerosis. The chain combines TRBV20-1 with TRBJ1-4; D is possibly TRBD1 (5 bases). Written as DNA, the CDR3 is TGCAGTGCTAGGATCGGGGGGGGTAATGAAAAACTGTTTTTT. Translating gives CSARIGGGNEKLFF.